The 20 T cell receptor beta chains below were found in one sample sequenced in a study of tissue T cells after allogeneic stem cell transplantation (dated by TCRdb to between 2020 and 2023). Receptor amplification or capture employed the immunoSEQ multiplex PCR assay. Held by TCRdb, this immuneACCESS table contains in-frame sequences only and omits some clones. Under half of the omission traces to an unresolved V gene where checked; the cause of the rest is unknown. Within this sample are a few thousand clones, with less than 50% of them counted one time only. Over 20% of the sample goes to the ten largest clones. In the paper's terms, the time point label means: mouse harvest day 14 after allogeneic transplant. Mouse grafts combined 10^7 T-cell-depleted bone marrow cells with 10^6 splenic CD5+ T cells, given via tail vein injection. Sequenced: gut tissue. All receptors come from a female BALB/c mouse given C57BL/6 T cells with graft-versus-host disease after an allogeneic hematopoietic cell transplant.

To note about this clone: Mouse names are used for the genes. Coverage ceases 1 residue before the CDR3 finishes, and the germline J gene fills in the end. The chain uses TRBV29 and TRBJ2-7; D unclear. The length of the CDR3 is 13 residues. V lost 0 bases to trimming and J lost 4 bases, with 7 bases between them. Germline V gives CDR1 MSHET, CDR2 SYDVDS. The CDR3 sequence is CASSLSMRYEQYF. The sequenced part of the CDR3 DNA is TGTGCTAGCAGTTTATCGATGAGGTATGAACAGTAC.

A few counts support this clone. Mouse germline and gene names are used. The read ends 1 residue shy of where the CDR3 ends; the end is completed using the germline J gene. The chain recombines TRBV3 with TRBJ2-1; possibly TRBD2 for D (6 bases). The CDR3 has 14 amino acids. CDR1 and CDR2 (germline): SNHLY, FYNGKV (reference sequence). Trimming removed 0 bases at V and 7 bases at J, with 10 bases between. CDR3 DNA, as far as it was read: TGTGCCAGCAGCTTAGCGGGGGGTAGGGCTGAGCAGTTC. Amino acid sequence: CASSLAGGRAEQF. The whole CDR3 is CASSLAGGRAEQFF. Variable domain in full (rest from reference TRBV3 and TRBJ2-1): GPKVLQIPSHQIIDMGQMVTLNCDPVSNHLYFYWYKQILGQQMEFLVNFYNGKVMEKSKLFKDQFSVERPDGSYFTLKIQPTALEDSAVYFCASSLAGGRAEQFFGPGTRLTVL.

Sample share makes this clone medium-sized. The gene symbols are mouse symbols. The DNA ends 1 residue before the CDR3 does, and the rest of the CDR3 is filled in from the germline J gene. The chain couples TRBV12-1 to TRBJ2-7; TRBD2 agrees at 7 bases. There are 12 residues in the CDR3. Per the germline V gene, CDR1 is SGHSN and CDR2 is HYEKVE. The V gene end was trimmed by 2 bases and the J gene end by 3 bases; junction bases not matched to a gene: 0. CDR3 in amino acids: CASSRLGYEQYF. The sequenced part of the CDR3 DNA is TGTGCCAGCTCTCGACTGGGCTATGAACAGTAC.

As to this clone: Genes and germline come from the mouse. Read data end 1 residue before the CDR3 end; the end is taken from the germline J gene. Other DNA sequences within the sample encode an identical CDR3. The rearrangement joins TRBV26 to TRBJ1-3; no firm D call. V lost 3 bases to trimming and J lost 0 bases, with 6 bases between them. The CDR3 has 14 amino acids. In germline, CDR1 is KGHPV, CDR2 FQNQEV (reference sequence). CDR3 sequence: CASSLQDSGNTLYF. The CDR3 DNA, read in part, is TGTGCCAGCAGTCTCCAAGATTCTGGAAATACGCTCTAT.

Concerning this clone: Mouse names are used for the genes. The sequenced part of the CDR3 DNA is TGTGCCAGCAGTCTGTATAAAAGGGGACTGGGGGGGCTTGCTGAGCAGTTC. It specifies CASSLYKRGLGGLAEQF. Given in full, the CDR3 is CASSLYKRGLGGLAEQFF. The chain employs TRBV24 and TRBJ2-1; 14 bases align to TRBD2. The CDR3 end lies 1 residue beyond the end of the read and is filled in from the germline J gene. V dropped 0 bases and J dropped 6; count of bases not matched to a gene: 7. Germline V gene data show CDR1 as KGHTA and CDR2 as FRNEEI. The length of the CDR3 is 18 residues.

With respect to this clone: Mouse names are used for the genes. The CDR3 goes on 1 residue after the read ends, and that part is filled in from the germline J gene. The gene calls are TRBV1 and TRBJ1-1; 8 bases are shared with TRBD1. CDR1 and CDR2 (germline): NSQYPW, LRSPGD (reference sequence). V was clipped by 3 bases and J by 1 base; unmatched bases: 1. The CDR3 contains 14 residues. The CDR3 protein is CTCSAGTGNTEVFF. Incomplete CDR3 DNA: TGCACCTGCAGTGCCGGGACAGGGAACACAGAAGTCTTC.

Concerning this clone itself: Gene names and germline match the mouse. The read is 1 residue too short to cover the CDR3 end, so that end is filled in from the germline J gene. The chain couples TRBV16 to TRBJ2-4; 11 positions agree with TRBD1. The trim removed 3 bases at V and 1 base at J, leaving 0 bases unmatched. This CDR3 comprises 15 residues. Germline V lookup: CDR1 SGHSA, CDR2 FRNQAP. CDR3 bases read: TGTGCAAGCAGCTTGGGACAGGGGGGTCAAAACACCTTGTAC. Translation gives CASSLGQGGQNTLY. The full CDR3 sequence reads CASSLGQGGQNTLYF. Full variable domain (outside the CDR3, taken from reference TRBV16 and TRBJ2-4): NAGVIQTPRHKVTGKGQEATLWCEPISGHSAVFWYRQTIVQGLEFLTYFRNQAPIDDSGMPKERFSAQMPNQSHSTLKIQSTQPQDSAVYLCASSLGQGGQNTLYFGAGTRLSVL.

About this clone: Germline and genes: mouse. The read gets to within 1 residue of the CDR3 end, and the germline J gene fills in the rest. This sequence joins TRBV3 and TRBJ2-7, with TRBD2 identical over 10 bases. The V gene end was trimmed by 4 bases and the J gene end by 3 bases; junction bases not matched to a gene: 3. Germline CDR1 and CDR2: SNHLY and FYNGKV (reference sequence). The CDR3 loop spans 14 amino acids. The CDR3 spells CASSSRTGGYEQYF. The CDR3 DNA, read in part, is TGTGCCAGCAGCTCTCGGACTGGGGGCTATGAACAGTAC.

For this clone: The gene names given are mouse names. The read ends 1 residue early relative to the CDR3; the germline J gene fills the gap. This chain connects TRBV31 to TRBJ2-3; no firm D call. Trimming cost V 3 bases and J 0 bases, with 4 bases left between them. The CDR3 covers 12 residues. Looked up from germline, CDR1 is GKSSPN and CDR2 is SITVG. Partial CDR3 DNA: TGTGCCTGGAGCCCTAGTGCAGAAACGCTGTAT. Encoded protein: CAWSPSAETLY. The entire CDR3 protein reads CAWSPSAETLYF.

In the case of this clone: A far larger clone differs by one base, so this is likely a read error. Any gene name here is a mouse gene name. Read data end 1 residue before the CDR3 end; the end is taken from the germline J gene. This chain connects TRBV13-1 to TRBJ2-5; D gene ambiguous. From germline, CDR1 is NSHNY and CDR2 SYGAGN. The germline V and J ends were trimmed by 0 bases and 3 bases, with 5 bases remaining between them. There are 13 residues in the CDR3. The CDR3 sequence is CASSDGRQDTQYF. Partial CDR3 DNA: TGTGCCAGCAGTGATGGACGTCAAGACACCCAGTAC.

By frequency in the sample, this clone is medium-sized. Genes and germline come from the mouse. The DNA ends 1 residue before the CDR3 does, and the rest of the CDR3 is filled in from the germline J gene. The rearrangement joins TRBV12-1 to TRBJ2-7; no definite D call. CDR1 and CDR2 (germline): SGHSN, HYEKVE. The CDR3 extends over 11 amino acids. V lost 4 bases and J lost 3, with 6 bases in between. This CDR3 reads CASSLSYEQYF. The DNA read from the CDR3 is TGTGCCAGCTCCCTGAGCTATGAACAGTAC. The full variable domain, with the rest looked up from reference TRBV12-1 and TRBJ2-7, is DSGVVQSPRHIIKEKGGRSVLTCIPISGHSNVVWYQQTLGKELKFLIQHYEKVERDKGFLPSRFSVQQFDDYHSEMNMSALELEDSAMYFCASSLSYEQYFGPGTRLTVL.

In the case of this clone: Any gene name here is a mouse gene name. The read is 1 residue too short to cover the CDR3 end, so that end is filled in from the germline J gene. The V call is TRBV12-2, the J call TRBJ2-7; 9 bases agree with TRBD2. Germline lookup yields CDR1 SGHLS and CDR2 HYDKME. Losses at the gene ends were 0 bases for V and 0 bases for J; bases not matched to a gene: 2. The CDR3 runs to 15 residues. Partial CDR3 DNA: TGTGCCAGCTCTCTCGAACTGGGGGGCTCCTATGAACAGTAC. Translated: CASSLELGGSYEQY. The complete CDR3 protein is CASSLELGGSYEQYF.

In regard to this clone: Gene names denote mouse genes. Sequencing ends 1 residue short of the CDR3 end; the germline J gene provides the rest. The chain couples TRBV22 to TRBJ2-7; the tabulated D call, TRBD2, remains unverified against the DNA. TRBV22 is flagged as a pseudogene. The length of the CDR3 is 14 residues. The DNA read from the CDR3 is TGTGCCAGCAGTTGTCTGGGGGGGCGCTATGAACAGTAC. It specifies CASSCLGGRYEQY. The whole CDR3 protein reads CASSCLGGRYEQYF.

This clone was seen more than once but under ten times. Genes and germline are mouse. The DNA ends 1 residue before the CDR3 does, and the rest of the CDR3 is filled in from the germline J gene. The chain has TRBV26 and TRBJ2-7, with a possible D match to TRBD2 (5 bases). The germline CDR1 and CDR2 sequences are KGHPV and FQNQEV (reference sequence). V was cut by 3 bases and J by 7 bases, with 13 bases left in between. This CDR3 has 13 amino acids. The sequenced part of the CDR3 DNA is TGTGCCAGCAGTCTCGATTGGGGAGGGGAACAGTAC. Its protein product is CASSLDWGGEQY. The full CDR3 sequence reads CASSLDWGGEQYF.

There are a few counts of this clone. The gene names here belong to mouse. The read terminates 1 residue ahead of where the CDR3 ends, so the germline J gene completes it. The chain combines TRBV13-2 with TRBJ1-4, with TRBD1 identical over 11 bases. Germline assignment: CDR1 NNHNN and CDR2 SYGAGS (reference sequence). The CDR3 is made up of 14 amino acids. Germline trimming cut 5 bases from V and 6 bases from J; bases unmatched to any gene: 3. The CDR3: CASGRTGGDERLFF. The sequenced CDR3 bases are TGTGCCAGCGGCCGGACAGGGGGCGACGAAAGATTATTT.

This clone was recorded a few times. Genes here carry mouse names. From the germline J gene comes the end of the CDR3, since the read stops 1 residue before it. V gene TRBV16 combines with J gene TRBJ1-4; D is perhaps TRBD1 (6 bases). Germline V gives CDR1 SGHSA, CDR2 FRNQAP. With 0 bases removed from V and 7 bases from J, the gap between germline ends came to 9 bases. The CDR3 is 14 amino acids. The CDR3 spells CASSLETGLERLFF. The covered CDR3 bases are TGTGCAAGCAGCTTAGAAACAGGGCTCGAAAGATTATTT.

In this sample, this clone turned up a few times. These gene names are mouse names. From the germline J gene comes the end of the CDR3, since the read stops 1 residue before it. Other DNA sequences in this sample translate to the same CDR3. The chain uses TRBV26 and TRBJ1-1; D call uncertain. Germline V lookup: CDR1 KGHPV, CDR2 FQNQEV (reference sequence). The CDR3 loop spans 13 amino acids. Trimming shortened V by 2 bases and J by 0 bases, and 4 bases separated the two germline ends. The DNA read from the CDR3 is TGTGCCAGCAGTCTGGGGACAAACACAGAAGTCTTC. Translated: CASSLGTNTEVF. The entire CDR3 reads CASSLGTNTEVFF.

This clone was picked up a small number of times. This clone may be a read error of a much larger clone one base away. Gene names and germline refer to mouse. The CDR3 is CASRDNYAEQFF. The sequenced part of the CDR3 DNA is TGTGCCAGCAGGGACAACTATGCTGAGCAGTTC. This chain joins TRBV5 and TRBJ2-1; D call uncertain. The observed sequence ends 1 residue before the CDR3 terminus, with the missing tail filled in from the germline J gene. The CDR3 is made up of 12 amino acids. Germline CDR1 LGHNA, CDR2 YNLKQL (reference sequence). V lost 6 bases to trimming and J lost 1 base, with 4 bases between them.

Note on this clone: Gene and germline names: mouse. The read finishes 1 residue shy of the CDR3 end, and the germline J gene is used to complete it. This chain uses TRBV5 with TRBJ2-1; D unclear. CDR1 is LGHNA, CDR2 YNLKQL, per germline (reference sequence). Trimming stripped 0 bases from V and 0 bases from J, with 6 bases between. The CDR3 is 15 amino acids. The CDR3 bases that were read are TGTGCCAGCAGCCAAGAATGGGTTAACTATGCTGAGCAGTTC. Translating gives CASSQEWVNYAEQF. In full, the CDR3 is CASSQEWVNYAEQFF.

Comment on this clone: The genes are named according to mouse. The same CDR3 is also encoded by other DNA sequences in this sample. The CDR3 protein is CASSPTGYTEVFF. CDR3 DNA (partial): TGTGCCAGCAGCCCCACAGGGTACACAGAAGTCTTC. The rearrangement uses TRBV26 and TRBJ1-1; TRBD1 might be the D (6 bases). The read ends 1 residue shy of where the CDR3 ends; the end is completed using the germline J gene. Deletions cut 6 bases from V and 3 bases from J, with 11 bases between. CDR1 and CDR2 from the germline V gene are KGHPV and FQNQEV (reference sequence). The CDR3 is 13 amino acids. Variable domain in full (rest from reference TRBV26 and TRBJ1-1): NSKVIQTPRYLVKGQGQKAKMRCIPEKGHPVVFWYQQNKNNEFKFLINFQNQEVLQQIDMTEKRFSAECPSNSPCSLEIQSSEAGDSALYLCASSPTGYTEVFFGKGTRLTVV.